The sequence of this TCR beta chain was determined in a study of blood T cell repertoires in COVID-19. About the research overall: Samples representing acute and convalescent COVID-19 were sourced from the United States, Italy and Spain.

The protocol was immunoSEQ multiplex PCR, while the TCRdb copy is restricted to in-frame clones and leaves out a portion. This table holds fewer than 350,000 clones, approximately 89% found once. Germline CDR1 and CDR2: SGDLS and YYNGEE. Trimming removed 4 bases from V and 4 bases from J, with 12 bases in between. The CDR3 covers 15 residues. The clonotype was recovered from a woman between 55 and 75 years old with COVID-19, enrolled during active disease. Sequenced: peripheral blood. V gene TRBV9 combines with J gene TRBJ2-6; tentative D call: TRBD2 (6 bases). For the CDR3, the DNA is TGTGCCAGCAGCCGGCGGGGTGTGGGGGCCAACGTCCTGACTTTC. It yields the protein CASSRRGVGANVLTF.